The entry that follows covers one T cell receptor (beta chain) sequence. What this receptor recognizes is not known. Nothing much larger sits one base from this clone, and base qualities are not available. The data derive from a study of T-cell memory formation after mild COVID-19 (dated by TCRdb to about 2021). With regard to the full study: Most TCR sequence clusters were specific to one of the two donors. T-cell clones expanding and contracting after mild COVID-19 in two donors were tracked by longitudinal TCRalpha and TCRbeta repertoire sequencing. Two young, previously healthy adult volunteers, one female and one male, were included in the cohort. Study-wide conclusions, independent of this receptor: The study covered only a couple of mild cases, and larger cohorts including severe cases with pre-infection samples were considered necessary. Contracting CD4+ clones appeared mostly in the CM and EM memory subsets, whereas CD8+ clones were enriched in EMRA. SARS-CoV-2 specificity was not confirmed for the second-wave clones peaking on day 37. Balanced CD4/CD8 phenotypes were observed for clones contracting from day 15 to 85, whereas a bias towards CD4+ was observed for a second wave of clones expanding from day 15 to 37. Some responding clones were detected in pre-infection memory, which suggested that pre-existing cross-reactive memory T cells had joined the SARS-CoV-2 response.

Sequencing used an Illumina NovaSeq 6000. TCRalpha and TCRbeta cDNA libraries were built by 5'RACE with constant-segment primers, adding sample barcodes and unique molecular identifiers. Trizol reagent was used to extract RNA from every sample. Libraries were amplified in two PCR steps, with a second sample barcode and Illumina TruSeq adapters added in the second step. Libraries were sequenced on an Illumina NovaSeq with 2 x 150 bp paired-end reads. In the source study's methods: With migec v1.2.7, reads were demultiplexed and then collapsed into UMI-guided consensus sequences. Using mixcr v2.1.11, UMI consensuses were aligned to TRA and TRB V and J templates and then assembled into clonotypes. A clonotype was counted as expanded or contracted only when both edgeR and NoisET called the clonotype significant, with the noise models trained on biological replicates. For edgeR calls, a false discovery rate-adjusted p below 0.01 and a log2 fold-change threshold of 1 were applied. PCA with hierarchical clustering of max-normalized trajectories of the 1000 most abundant clonotypes was used as exploratory dynamics analysis. Separately sequenced CD4+ and CD8+ repertoires were used to assign a CD4 or CD8 phenotype to each responding clone. TCRdb cleaned the public reads at Q25 with fastp, built clones with MiXCR and kept in-frame beta chains. Rows are combined by CDR3 protein, so each entry shows the most common genes and DNA. These V and J calls rely on TCRdb rather than the paper's analysis. Here the sample has about 440,000 distinct CDR3 sequences; around 18% occur a single time. The ten top clones hold 8.4% of the sample.

PBMCs were isolated by Ficoll-Paque density gradient centrifugation. The junction shows trimming of 4 bases on V and 2 bases on J, plus 12 bases between the germline ends. Its CDR3 holds 15 amino acids, cysteine through phenylalanine. The DNA shown is the 45-base CDR3, in frame from base 1. From a lookup of the germline V gene, CDR1 and CDR2 are SGHRS and YFSETQ. The sequence joins TRBV5-1 to TRBJ2-2, with TRBD1 tentatively as D gene (6 bases match). The source material was PBMCs or a T cell subset sorted from them (not recorded which). The origin of this receptor is an adult woman who had mild COVID-19 (a few samples of this study predate the infection). The sample titles of this study are shuffled in the database, so cell type and time point are left out; the donor was told from shared clones. CDR3 protein: CASSRRDINTGELFF. The DNA sequence reads TGCGCCAGCAGCCGCCGGGACATTAACACCGGGGAGCTGTTTTTT.